These 14 T cell receptor beta chains were all obtained from the same sample, sequenced in a study of blood T cell repertoires in COVID-19. Generated by immunoSEQ multiplex PCR, the TCRdb table keeps only in-frame clones and is missing some. The table shows about 72,000 clones, with approximately 90% occurring only once. What was sequenced was peripheral blood. Every receptor here comes from a man between 70 and 80 years old with active or convalescent COVID-19.

This clone was found a few times. The rearrangement links TRBV7-9 to TRBJ1-2; weak D call: TRBD1 (5 bases). V lost 4 bases and J 7 bases, leaving 16 bases between the germline ends. The CDR3 loop spans 14 amino acids. The germline V gene encodes CDR1 SEHNR and CDR2 FQNEAQ (reference sequence). The CDR3 sequence is CASSSTAETVGYTF. The CDR3, as DNA: TGTGCCAGCAGCTCCACCGCTGAGACAGTTGGCTACACCTTC.

This clone was seen once. The chain uses TRBV3-1 (or the pseudogene TRBV3-2) and TRBJ2-7; 7 bases match TRBD1. CDR3 length: 14 amino acids. Trimming cost V 4 bases and J 4 bases; bases outside gene matches: 7. Germline loops: CDR1 LGHDT, CDR2 YNNKEL (reference sequence). The CDR3 spells CASSPGQVIYEQYF. The CDR3 DNA sequence: TGTGCCAGCAGCCCCGGACAGGTTATTTACGAGCAGTACTTC.

This chain joins TRBV30 and TRBJ2-7; 8 bases map to TRBD1. With V trimmed by 5 bases and J by 4 bases, 1 base remained unmatched. The CDR3 runs to 11 residues. Germline-derived CDR1 and CDR2 are GTSNPN and SVGIG (reference sequence). The CDR3 reads CAWDRGYEQYF. The DNA of the CDR3 is TGTGCCTGGGACAGGGGTTACGAGCAGTACTTC.

The chain uses TRBV5-1 and TRBJ2-7, with 10 bases that match TRBD2. CDR1 and CDR2 (germline): SGHRS, YFSETQ. J gave up 0 bases and V 4 bases, and 7 bases lay outside the gene matches. This CDR3 is 16 amino acids long. CDR3 sequence (DNA): TGCGCCAGCAGCAAAAGACTAGCGGGCCTCTCCTACGAGCAGTACTTC. Translation: CASSKRLAGLSYEQYF.

The chain joins TRBV7-2 to TRBJ2-3; D ambiguous. Trimming cost V 3 bases and J 6 bases, with 19 bases left between them. CDR3 size: 16 residues. Per the germline V gene, CDR1 is SGHTA and CDR2 is FQGNSA. The CDR3 bases are TGTGCCAGCAGCTTGACCTATCGGAGATCTGGGGATACGCAGTATTTT. It is translated as CASSLTYRRSGDTQYF.

The V gene is TRBV5-4, the J gene TRBJ2-5; 11 positions agree with TRBD2. Germline-derived CDR1 and CDR2 are SGHNT and YYREEE (reference sequence). The CDR3 has 15 residues. Trimming removed 2 bases from V and 3 bases from J; junction bases left unmatched: 3. The CDR3 region is CASSFWGLAEETQYF. CDR3 DNA: TGTGCCAGCAGCTTCTGGGGACTAGCGGAAGAGACCCAGTACTTC.

The chain employs TRBV18 and TRBJ2-7; weak D call: TRBD1 (5 bases). The CDR3 sequence is 14 residues long. Looked up from germline, CDR1 is KGHSH and CDR2 is LQKENI. V lost 5 bases to trimming and J lost 5 bases, with 16 bases between them. The CDR3 DNA sequence: TGTGCCAGCTCATCAGTCCAGGGAAGACACGAGCAGTACTTC. Translation gives CASSSVQGRHEQYF.

This chain connects TRBV28 to TRBJ1-6; 8 nucleotides match TRBD1. CDR3 size: 15 residues. V dropped 5 bases and J dropped 8; count of bases not matched to a gene: 8. Germline V gene lookup returns CDR1 MDHEN and CDR2 SYDVKM. The CDR3 spells CASSPWTGRYSPLHF. The CDR3, as DNA: TGTGCCAGCAGTCCGTGGACAGGGAGGTATTCACCCCTCCACTTT.

The sample holds one count of this clone. The rearrangement uses TRBV30 and TRBJ1-4; perhaps TRBD1 as D (5 bases). The CDR3 covers 14 residues. V shed 2 bases and J shed 6 bases, with 13 bases lying between them. From germline, CDR1 is GTSNPN and CDR2 SVGIG (reference sequence). This CDR3 is CAWSPSVQDEKLFF. For the CDR3, the DNA is TGTGCCTGGAGTCCTTCCGTACAGGATGAAAAACTGTTTTTT.

The chain combines TRBV12-3 or TRBV12-4 with TRBJ2-3; D ambiguous. Trimming removed 5 bases at V and 3 bases at J, with 9 bases between. The CDR3 has 13 residues. This chain's CDR3 is CASSPLTTDTQYF. CDR3 in DNA: TGTGCCAGCAGTCCGCTGACTACAGATACGCAGTATTTT.

This chain connects TRBV7-9 to TRBJ2-3; 13 positions agree with TRBD2. With 5 bases clipped from V and 4 bases from J, the junction kept 3 bases outside the gene matches. Germline V lookup: CDR1 SEHNR, CDR2 FQNEAQ (reference sequence). The CDR3 has 15 amino acids. The CDR3 DNA follows: TGTGCCAGCAGCACTAGCGGGAGGGCCCCAGATACGCAGTATTTT. It encodes CASSTSGRAPDTQYF.

This clone was observed a few times. This chain uses TRBV2 with TRBJ1-6; D perhaps matches TRBD1 (5 bases). The CDR3 contains 15 residues. Germline V lookup: CDR1 SNHLY, CDR2 FYNNEI. V was cut by 0 bases and J by 6 bases, with 9 bases left in between. The CDR3 nucleotides are TGTGCCAGCAGTGAAGCCAGGGCCCTTAATTCACCCCTCCACTTT. Translating it yields CASSEARALNSPLHF.

The chain has TRBV5-1 and TRBJ1-1; D may be TRBD1 (6 bases). V lost 0 bases and J lost 3, with 6 bases in between. Germline-derived CDR1 and CDR2 are SGHRS and YFSETQ. This CDR3 region has 13 residues. CDR3 in DNA: TGCGCCAGCAGCTTGGCAGGGGACACTGAAGCTTTCTTT. Protein: CASSLAGDTEAFF.

This chain uses TRBV29-1 with TRBJ2-7; 7 bases are a match to TRBD1. The CDR3 runs to 13 residues. Trimming cost V 6 bases and J 0 bases; bases outside gene matches: 5. The germline CDR1 and CDR2 sequences are SQVTM and ANQGSEA. CDR3 sequence: CSVVWDSSYEQYF. In DNA form, the CDR3 reads TGCAGCGTGGTCTGGGACAGCTCCTACGAGCAGTACTTC.